Listed below are T cell receptor beta chains from one sample, sequenced in a study of blood T cell repertoires in COVID-19. Produced via immunoSEQ multiplex PCR; TCRdb's table is partial and in-frame only. The sample has 150,000 to 200,000 clones, 90% seen once. The sample consisted of peripheral blood. All receptors come from a man in his sixties with active or convalescent COVID-19. Both conserved end residues are part of each CDR3.

V gene,J gene,CDR3 protein
TRBV2,TRBJ1-5,CASSTTGNGQPQHF
TRBV5-1,TRBJ2-7,CASSGTGTSGLYEQYF
TRBV12-3/TRBV12-4,TRBJ2-2,CASSRQTVGELFF
TRBV5-1,TRBJ1-1,CASSLRQGALLEAFF
TRBV5-1,TRBJ1-1,CASPPGQMNTEAFF
TRBV6-5,TRBJ1-1,CASRTLGQENTEAFF
TRBV10-3,TRBJ2-1,CAIRLGVYNEQFF
TRBV6-6,TRBJ2-3,CASIYRAGREVDTQYF
TRBV19,TRBJ1-2,CASRPGQEYGYTF
TRBV27,TRBJ1-4,CASSFRVGDEKLFF
TRBV7-2,TRBJ2-5,CASSLTLLKETQYF
TRBV6-5,TRBJ1-6,CASSYLPGQGNSPLHF
TRBV27,TRBJ1-4,CASSWDRTNEKLFF
TRBV4-2,TRBJ1-3,CASSPPLGQGSGNTIYF
TRBV27,TRBJ2-7,CASSLQTGRTYEQYF
TRBV12-5,TRBJ1-2,CASGLAPGYGYTF
TRBV19,TRBJ1-1,CASSEGLNTEAFF
TRBV2,TRBJ1-2,CASSAQGFDGYTF
TRBV5-1,TRBJ1-2,CASSLDSSYGYTF
TRBV2,TRBJ2-3,CASSGGGWTDTQYF
TRBV29-1,TRBJ1-1,CSVAQGDIEAFF
TRBV3-1/TRBV3-2,TRBJ2-2,CASSQDAGTTAGELFF
TRBV6-4,TRBJ2-3,CASGKGQSTDTQYF
TRBV6-5,TRBJ1-2,CASSRQGLLGGYTF
TRBV19,TRBJ2-2,CASSIDRGGSRFEKGTGELFF
TRBV20-1,TRBJ2-7,CSANRGILQYF
TRBV6-5,TRBJ1-3,CASSYSQTLGNTIYF
TRBV3-1/TRBV3-2,TRBJ1-3,CASSRGGTGNTIYF
TRBV3-1/TRBV3-2,TRBJ2-7,CASSQGGSKQYF
TRBV19,TRBJ1-3,CASRSRGSGNTIYF
TRBV7-6,TRBJ2-7,CASSFIGSPGQGHHEQYF
TRBV28,TRBJ1-2,CASSLGQTNYGYTF
TRBV5-1,TRBJ1-4,CASSFAGESPGKLFF
TRBV10-3,TRBJ1-3,CAISDRDMGGNTIYF
TRBV3-1/TRBV3-2,TRBJ1-1,CASSPEDTSNTEAFF
TRBV5-1,TRBJ2-5,CASGDPTGGAWETQYF
TRBV6-2/TRBV6-3,TRBJ1-2,CASSYGNRVNGYTF